Listed below are T cell receptor beta chains from one sample, sequenced in a study of T cell repertoires in cytomegalovirus infection. Their antigens are not known. Using its own MiXCR run on the reads, TCRdb lists one record per CDR3 protein. The table has about 920,000 distinct CDR3 sequences, about a third seen once; the top ten hold roughly 13%. The sample in question was cultured CD8+ T cells from PBMCs, obtained from culture after CMV antigen stimulation. The receptors here all came from a human donor in good health (CMV status not recorded). Some clones in this sample may be carry-over from other donors' samples. Each CDR3 is given without its conserved first and last residue. Each record gives: J gene, V gene, CDR3 protein.

TRBJ2-7 TRBV5-7 ASSWTSTLSSYEQY
TRBJ1-2 TRBV12-5 ASGLGRQGASGYT
TRBJ2-3 TRBV7-6 ASSLGEGFSTDTQY
TRBJ1-5 TRBV12-3/TRBV12-4 ASSQGVYGVNQPQH
TRBJ2-3 TRBV9 ASSVWEKELDTQY
TRBJ2-2 TRBV5-4 ASSLGPRELF
TRBJ1-1 TRBV7-9 ASSGGYTEAF
TRBJ2-7 TRBV19 ASSIHRDYEQY
TRBJ2-2 TRBV27 ASSYAGGPVAGELF
TRBJ1-6 TRBV6-5 ASSYSSAVQGNSPLH
TRBJ1-1 TRBV27 ASSPSGRQAF
TRBJ2-3 TRBV15 ATEGSRGSQY
TRBJ1-4 TRBV27 ASSGRRGGEKLF
TRBJ2-1 TRBV6-2/TRBV6-3 ASSYEGHSYNEQF
TRBJ1-1 TRBV7-9 ASSSDRATF
TRBJ2-2 TRBV4-1 ASSQHPSGGVTGELF
TRBJ1-6 TRBV27 ASSLGGGDSPLH
TRBJ1-2 TRBV27 ASSLGGAQSYT
TRBJ2-1 TRBV27 ASSPSLAGASYNEQF
TRBJ1-2 TRBV19 ASSPANYYGYT
TRBJ1-1 TRBV7-6 ASSATASNTEAF
TRBJ1-2 TRBV6-2/TRBV6-3 ASIQGPYYGYT
TRBJ2-2 TRBV7-3 ASSRVRGYTGELF
TRBJ2-7 TRBV18 ASSPGGGLPYEQY